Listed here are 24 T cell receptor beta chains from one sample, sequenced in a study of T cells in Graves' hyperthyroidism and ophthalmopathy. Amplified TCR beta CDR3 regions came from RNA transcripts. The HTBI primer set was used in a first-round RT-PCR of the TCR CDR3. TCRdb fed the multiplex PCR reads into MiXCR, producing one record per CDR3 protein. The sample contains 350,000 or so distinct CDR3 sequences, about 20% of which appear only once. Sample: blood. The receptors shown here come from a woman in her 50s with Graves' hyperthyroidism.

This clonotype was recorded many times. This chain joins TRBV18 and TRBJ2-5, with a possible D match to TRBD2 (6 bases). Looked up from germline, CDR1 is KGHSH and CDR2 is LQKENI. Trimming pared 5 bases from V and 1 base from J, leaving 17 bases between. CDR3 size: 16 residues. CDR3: CASSSHPLGGQETQYF. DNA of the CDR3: TGTGCCAGCTCATCACACCCGTTGGGGGGCCAAGAGACCCAGTACTTC.

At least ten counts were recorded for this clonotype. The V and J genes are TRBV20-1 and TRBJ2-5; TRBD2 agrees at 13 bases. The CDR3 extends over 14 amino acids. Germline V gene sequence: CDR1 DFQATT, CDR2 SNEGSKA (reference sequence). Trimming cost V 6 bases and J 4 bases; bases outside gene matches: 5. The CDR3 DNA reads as TGCAGTGCCAAGGGACTAGCGGGGATAGAGACCCAGTACTTC. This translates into CSAKGLAGIETQYF.

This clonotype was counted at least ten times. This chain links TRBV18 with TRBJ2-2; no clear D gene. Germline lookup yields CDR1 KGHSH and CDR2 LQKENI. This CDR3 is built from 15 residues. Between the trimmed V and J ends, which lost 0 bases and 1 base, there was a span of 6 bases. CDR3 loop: CASSPPSGNTGELFF. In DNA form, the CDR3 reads TGTGCCAGCTCACCACCTTCCGGGAACACCGGGGAGCTGTTTTTT.

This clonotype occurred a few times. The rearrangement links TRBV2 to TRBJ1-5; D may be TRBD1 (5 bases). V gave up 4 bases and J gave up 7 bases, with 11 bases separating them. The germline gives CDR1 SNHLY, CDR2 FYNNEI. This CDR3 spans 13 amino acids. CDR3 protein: CASSVGVQQPQHF. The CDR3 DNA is TGTGCCAGCAGTGTGGGGGTTCAACAGCCCCAGCATTTT.

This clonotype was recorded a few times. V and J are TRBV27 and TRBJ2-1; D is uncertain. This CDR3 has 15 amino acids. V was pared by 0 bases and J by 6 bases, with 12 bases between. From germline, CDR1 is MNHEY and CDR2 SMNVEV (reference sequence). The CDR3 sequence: CASSLSFTVINEQFF. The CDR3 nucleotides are TGTGCCAGCAGTTTATCGTTTACGGTTATCAATGAGCAGTTCTTC.

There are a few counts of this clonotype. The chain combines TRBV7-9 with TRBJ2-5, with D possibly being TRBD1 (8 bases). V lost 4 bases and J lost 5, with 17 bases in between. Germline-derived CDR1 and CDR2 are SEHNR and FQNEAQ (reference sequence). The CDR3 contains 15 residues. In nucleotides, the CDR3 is TGTGCCAGCAGCTGGAGCGGGACAGGTCACGAGACCCAGTACTTC. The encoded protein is CASSWSGTGHETQYF.

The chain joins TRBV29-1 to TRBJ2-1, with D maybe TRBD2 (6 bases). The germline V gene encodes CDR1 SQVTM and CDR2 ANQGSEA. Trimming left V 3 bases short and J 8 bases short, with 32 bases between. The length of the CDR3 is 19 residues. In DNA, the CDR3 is TGCAGCGTTGAGTGGGTTATCGGCGGGGATAGCATAATGAGGGATGAGCAGTTCTTC. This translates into CSVEWVIGGDSIMRDEQFF.

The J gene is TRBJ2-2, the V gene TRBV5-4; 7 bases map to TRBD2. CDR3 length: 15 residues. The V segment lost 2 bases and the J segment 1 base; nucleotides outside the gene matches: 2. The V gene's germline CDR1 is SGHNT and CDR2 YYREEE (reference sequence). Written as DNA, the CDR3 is TGTGCCAGCAGCTTTCAGCGGGGGAACACCGGGGAGCTGTTTTTT. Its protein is CASSFQRGNTGELFF.

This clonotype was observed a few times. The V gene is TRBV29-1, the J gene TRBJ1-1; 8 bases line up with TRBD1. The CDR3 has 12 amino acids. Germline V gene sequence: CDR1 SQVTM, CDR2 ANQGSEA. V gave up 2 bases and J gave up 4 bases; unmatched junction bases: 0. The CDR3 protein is CSVETGGTEAFF. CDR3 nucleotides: TGCAGCGTTGAAACAGGGGGCACTGAAGCTTTCTTT.

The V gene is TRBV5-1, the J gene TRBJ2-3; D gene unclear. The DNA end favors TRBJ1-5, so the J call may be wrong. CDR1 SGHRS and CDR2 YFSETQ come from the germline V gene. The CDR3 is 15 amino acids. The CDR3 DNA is TGCGCCAGCAGCTTTTCCCCGGGAAGCACAGATACGCAGCATTTT. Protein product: CASSFSPGSTDTQHF.

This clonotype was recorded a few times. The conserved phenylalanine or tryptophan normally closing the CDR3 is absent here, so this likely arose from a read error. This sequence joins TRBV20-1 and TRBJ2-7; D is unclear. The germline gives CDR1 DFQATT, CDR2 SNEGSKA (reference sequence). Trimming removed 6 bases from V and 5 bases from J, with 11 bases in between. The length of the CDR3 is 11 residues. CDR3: CSAGDWDEQYL. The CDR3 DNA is TGCAGTGCGGGTGATTGGGACGAGCAGTACCTC.

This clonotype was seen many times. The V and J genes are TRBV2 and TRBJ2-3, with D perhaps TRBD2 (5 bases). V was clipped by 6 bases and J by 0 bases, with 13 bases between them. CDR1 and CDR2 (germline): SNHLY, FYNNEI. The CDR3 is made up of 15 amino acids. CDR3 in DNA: TGTGCCAGCAGCTTCAGCGGAGAAAGCACAGATACGCAGTATTTT. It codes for CASSFSGESTDTQYF.

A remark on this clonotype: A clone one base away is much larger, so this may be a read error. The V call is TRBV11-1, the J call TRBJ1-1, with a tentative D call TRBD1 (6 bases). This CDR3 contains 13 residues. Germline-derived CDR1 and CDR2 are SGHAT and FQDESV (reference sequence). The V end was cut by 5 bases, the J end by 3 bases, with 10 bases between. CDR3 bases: TGTGCCAGCAGCAGGGGGGTGGACACTGAAGCTTTCTTT. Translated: CASSRGVDTEAFF.

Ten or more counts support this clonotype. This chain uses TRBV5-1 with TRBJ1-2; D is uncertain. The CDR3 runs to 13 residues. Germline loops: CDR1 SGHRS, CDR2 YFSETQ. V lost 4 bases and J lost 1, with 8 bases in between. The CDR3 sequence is CASSQDFNYGYTF. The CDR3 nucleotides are TGCGCCAGCAGCCAGGACTTTAACTATGGCTACACCTTC.

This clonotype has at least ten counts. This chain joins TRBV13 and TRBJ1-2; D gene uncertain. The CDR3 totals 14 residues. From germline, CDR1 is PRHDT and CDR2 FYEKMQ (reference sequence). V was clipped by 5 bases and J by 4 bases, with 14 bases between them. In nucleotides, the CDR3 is TGTGCCAGCAGCCGTGACAAACCTGGCTATGGCTACACCTTC. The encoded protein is CASSRDKPGYGYTF. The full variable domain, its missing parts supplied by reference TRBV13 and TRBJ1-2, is AAGVIQSPRHLIKEKRETATLKCYPIPRHDTVYWYQQGPGQDPQFLISFYEKMQSDKGSIPDRFSAQQFSDYHSELNMSSLELGDSALYFCASSRDKPGYGYTFGSGTRLTVV.

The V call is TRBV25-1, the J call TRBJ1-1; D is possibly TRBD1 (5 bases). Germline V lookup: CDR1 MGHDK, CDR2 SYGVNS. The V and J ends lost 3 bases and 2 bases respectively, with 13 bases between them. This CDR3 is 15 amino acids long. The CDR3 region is CASSDPTVPNTEAFF. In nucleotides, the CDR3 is TGTGCCAGCAGTGATCCGACAGTCCCCAACACTGAAGCTTTCTTT.

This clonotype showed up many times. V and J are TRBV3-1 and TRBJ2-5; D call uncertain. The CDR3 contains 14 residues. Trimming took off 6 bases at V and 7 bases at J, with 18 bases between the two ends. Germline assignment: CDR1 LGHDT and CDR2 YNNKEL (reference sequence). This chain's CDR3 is CASSPSYEKGTQYF. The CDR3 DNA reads TGTGCCAGCAGTCCCAGCTACGAGAAGGGGACCCAGTACTTC.

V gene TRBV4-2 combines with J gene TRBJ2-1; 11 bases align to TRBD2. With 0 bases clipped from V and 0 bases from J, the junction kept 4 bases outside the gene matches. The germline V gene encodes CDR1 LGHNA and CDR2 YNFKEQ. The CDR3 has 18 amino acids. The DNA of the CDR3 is TGTGCCAGCAGCCAAGATCCGGGACTAGCGGACTCCTACAATGAGCAGTTCTTC. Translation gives CASSQDPGLADSYNEQFF.

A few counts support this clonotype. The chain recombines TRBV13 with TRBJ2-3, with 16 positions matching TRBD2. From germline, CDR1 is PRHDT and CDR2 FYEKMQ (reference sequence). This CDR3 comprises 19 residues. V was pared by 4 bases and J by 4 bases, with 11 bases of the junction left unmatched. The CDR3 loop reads CASSYEGQGTSGRADTQYF. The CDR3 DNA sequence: TGTGCCAGCAGCTACGAAGGACAGGGGACTAGCGGGAGGGCAGATACGCAGTATTTT.

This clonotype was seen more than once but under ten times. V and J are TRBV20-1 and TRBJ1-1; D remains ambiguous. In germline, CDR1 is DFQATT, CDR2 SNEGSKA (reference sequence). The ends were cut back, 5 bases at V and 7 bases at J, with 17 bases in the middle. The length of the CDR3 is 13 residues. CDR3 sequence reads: CSALPPGSYEAFF. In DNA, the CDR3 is TGCAGTGCTCTCCCGCCCGGGAGTTATGAAGCTTTCTTT.

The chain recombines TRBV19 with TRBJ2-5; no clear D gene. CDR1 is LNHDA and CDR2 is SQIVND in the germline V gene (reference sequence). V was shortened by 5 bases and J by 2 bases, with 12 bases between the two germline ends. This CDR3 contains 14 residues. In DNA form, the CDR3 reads TGTGCCAGTAGTGTGGCCAACCAACAAGAGACCCAGTACTTC. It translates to CASSVANQQETQYF.

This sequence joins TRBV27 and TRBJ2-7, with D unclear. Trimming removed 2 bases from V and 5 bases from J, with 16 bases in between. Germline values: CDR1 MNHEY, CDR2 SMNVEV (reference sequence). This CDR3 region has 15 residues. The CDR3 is CASSLNGPRWDEQYF. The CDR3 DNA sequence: TGTGCCAGCAGTTTAAATGGGCCCCGCTGGGACGAGCAGTACTTC.

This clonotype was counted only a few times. The CDR3 bases are TGCAGTGCTAGAGGGGACAGGGGAAGCACAGATACGCAGTATTTT. This codes for CSARGDRGSTDTQYF. The V call is TRBV20-1, the J call TRBJ2-3; the match to TRBD1 covers 10 bases. Per germline, CDR1 DFQATT and CDR2 SNEGSKA (reference sequence). Trimming removed 1 base from V and 0 bases from J; junction bases left unmatched: 1. The CDR3 consists of 15 residues.

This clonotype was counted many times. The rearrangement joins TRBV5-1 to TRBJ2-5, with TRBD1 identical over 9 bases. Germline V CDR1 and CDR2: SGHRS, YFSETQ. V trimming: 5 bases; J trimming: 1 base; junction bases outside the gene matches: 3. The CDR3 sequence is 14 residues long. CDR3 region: CASRRTGVQETQYF. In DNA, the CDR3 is TGCGCCAGCAGAAGGACAGGGGTCCAAGAGACCCAGTACTTC.